Below are 18 T cell receptor beta chains sequenced from a single sample in a study of PD-L1 blockade in urothelial cancer. Sequencing used immunoSEQ multiplex PCR; TCRdb keeps in-frame clones, though not all of them. The sample has more than 55,000 clones, 81% seen once. Time point noted: pretreatment peripheral blood. The specimen was PBMCs, collected around atezolizumab (anti-PD-L1) treatment. The receptors shown here come from a man aged 65-85 years with urothelial cancer.

The chain joins TRBV28 to TRBJ1-2; D not certain. V lost 7 bases and J 6 bases, leaving 12 bases between the germline ends. From germline, CDR1 is MDHEN and CDR2 SYDVKM. This CDR3 region has 12 residues. CDR3 nucleotides: TGTGCCAGCACGATCGCGGCCGATGGCTACACCTTC. Amino acids: CASTIAADGYTF.

The CDR3 spells CASSLVLSGANVLTF. The CDR3 DNA is TGTGCCAGCAGCTTAGTTCTCTCTGGGGCCAACGTCCTGACTTTC. The chain employs TRBV13 and TRBJ2-6; D gene ambiguous. V was clipped by 1 base and J by 0 bases, with 4 bases between them. Germline CDR1 reads PRHDT; CDR2 reads FYEKMQ (reference sequence). CDR3 length: 15 amino acids.

This rearrangement joins TRBV6-1 to TRBJ2-7; TRBD2 aligns across 10 bases. The CDR3 consists of 20 residues. Germline V lookup: CDR1 MNHNS, CDR2 SASEGT. V trimming: 2 bases; J trimming: 3 bases; junction bases outside the gene matches: 19. The CDR3 DNA reads as TGTGCCAGCAGTGAACTATCGAGGGGGCTAGCGGGAGTTCGGAGCTACGAGCAGTACTTC. It yields the protein CASSELSRGLAGVRSYEQYF.

This chain joins TRBV5-6 and TRBJ1-4; the D is unclear. Germline lookup yields CDR1 SGHDT and CDR2 YYEEEE. The V and J ends lost 0 bases and 4 bases respectively, with 13 bases between them. This CDR3 is 16 amino acids long. The CDR3 DNA sequence: TGTGCCAGCAGCTTGGTAGGAGGCGACGTTAATGAAAAACTGTTTTTT. This codes for CASSLVGGDVNEKLFF. Based on the CDR3 plus reference TRBV5-6 and TRBJ1-4, the full variable domain is DAGVTQSPTHLIKTRGQQVTLRCSPKSGHDTVSWYQQALGQGPQFIFQYYEEEERQRGNFPDRFSGHQFPNYSSELNVNALLLGDSALYLCASSLVGGDVNEKLFFGSGTQLSVL.

The chain couples TRBV14 to TRBJ2-7; the match to TRBD2 covers 7 bases. Germline CDR1 and CDR2: SGHDN and FVKESK. This CDR3 has 13 residues. V was pared by 6 bases and J by 3 bases, with 5 bases of the junction left unmatched. CDR3 sequence reads: CASRASGYYEQYF. The CDR3 bases are TGTGCCAGCAGGGCTAGCGGTTACTACGAGCAGTACTTC.

The chain uses TRBV27 and TRBJ2-2; 9 nucleotides match TRBD2. V trimming: 2 bases; J trimming: 1 base; junction bases outside the gene matches: 2. CDR1 and CDR2 from the germline V gene are MNHEY and SMNVEV (reference sequence). CDR3 length: 16 amino acids. CDR3 nucleotides: TGTGCCAGCAGTTTACCTAGCGGGATGAACACCGGGGAGCTGTTTTTT. Its translation is CASSLPSGMNTGELFF.

This sequence joins TRBV27 and TRBJ2-5; 11 nucleotides match TRBD2. CDR1 is MNHEY and CDR2 is SMNVEV in the germline V gene (reference sequence). The length of the CDR3 is 12 residues. The CDR3: CTSGGLAETQYF. The DNA of the CDR3 is TGTACTAGCGGGGGCCTCGCAGAGACCCAGTACTTC.

The V call is TRBV28, the J call TRBJ2-7; D perhaps matches TRBD1 (5 bases). CDR1 and CDR2 (germline): MDHEN, SYDVKM. V shed 2 bases and J shed 6 bases, with 14 bases lying between them. The CDR3 runs 14 residues. CDR3 loop: CASSLRQIRSEQYF. The CDR3, as DNA: TGTGCCAGCAGTTTAAGACAGATCCGTTCCGAGCAGTACTTC.

V gene TRBV25-1 combines with J gene TRBJ1-4; no reliable D call. The CDR3 spans 14 residues. Germline V gene data show CDR1 as MGHDK and CDR2 as SYGVNS. V lost 3 bases and J lost 4, with 9 bases in between. CDR3 protein: CASSDTTVNEKLFF. The CDR3 DNA follows: TGTGCCAGCAGTGATACTACCGTTAATGAAAAACTGTTTTTT.

In this sample, this clone turned up once. The CDR3 coding sequence is TGTGCCAGCGGGGACAGGAGGCCCCAGCATTTT. Amino acids: CASGDRRPQHF. The chain links TRBV7-8 to TRBJ1-5; 8 nucleotides line up with TRBD1. This CDR3 region has 11 residues. Germline CDR1 and CDR2: SGHVS and FQNEAQ. The junction had 3 bases not matched to a gene; V was cut back by 8 bases and J by 9 bases.

V usage is TRBV7-3 and J usage is TRBJ2-5; tentative D call: TRBD2 (5 bases). This CDR3 has 13 residues. Deletions cut 5 bases from V and 3 bases from J, with 10 bases between. Germline CDR1 SGHTA, CDR2 FQGTGA. CDR3 sequence: CASSLGAEETQYF. In DNA, the CDR3 is TGTGCCAGCAGCCTGGGAGCGGAAGAGACCCAGTACTTC.

Only a few counts were recorded for this clone. This rearrangement joins TRBV19 to TRBJ1-2, with TRBD1 as a possible D gene (5 bases). The CDR3 is 15 residues long. Germline V CDR1 and CDR2: LNHDA, SQIVND (reference sequence). V was cut by 7 bases and J by 3 bases, with 18 bases left in between. The CDR3 DNA sequence: TGTGCCAGTAATCCAAGGAGGGGCGACCACTATGGCTACACCTTC. Protein product: CASNPRRGDHYGYTF.

The chain combines TRBV19 with TRBJ1-2, with D possibly matching TRBD1 (6 bases). Trimming took off 10 bases at V and 5 bases at J, with 20 bases between the two ends. The germline V gene has CDR1 LNHDA and CDR2 SQIVND (reference sequence). The CDR3 is 14 residues long. This CDR3 reads CATQNSGARYGYTF. The CDR3 nucleotides are TGTGCCACCCAAAACTCAGGGGCACGGTATGGCTACACCTTC.

The rearrangement joins TRBV7-9 to TRBJ2-7, with D unresolved. V lost 6 bases and J lost 0, with 6 bases in between. Germline CDR1 is SEHNR and CDR2 is FQNEAQ (reference sequence). The CDR3 covers 12 residues. CDR3 bases: TGTGCCAGCAGTAAAAACTCCTACGAGCAGTACTTC. Translation gives CASSKNSYEQYF.

The V and J genes are TRBV2 and TRBJ2-2; no reliable D call. Germline V gene sequence: CDR1 SNHLY, CDR2 FYNNEI. The V and J ends lost 3 bases and 7 bases respectively, with 15 bases between them. The CDR3 runs 15 residues. DNA for the CDR3: TGTGCCAGCAGTGAGGTGACACCTCGTGGCGGGGAGCTGTTTTTT. This codes for CASSEVTPRGGELFF. The whole variable domain, filled in from reference TRBV2 and TRBJ2-2, reads EPEVTQTPSHQVTQMGQEVILRCVPISNHLYFYWYRQILGQKVEFLVSFYNNEISEKSEIFDDQFSVERPDGSNFTLKIRSTKLEDSAMYFCASSEVTPRGGELFFGEGSRLTVL.

The chain couples TRBV7-6 to TRBJ1-3; D is possibly TRBD1 (6 bases). The V end was cut by 1 base, the J end by 4 bases, with 17 bases between. Looked up from germline, CDR1 is SGHVS and CDR2 is FNYEAQ. CDR3 length: 17 residues. The CDR3 loop is CASSLGGAGTGGNTIYF. Here the CDR3 DNA reads TGTGCCAGCAGCTTAGGCGGCGCAGGCACAGGGGGAAACACCATATATTTT.

This clone has just one count. The rearrangement links TRBV19 to TRBJ2-4; 7 nucleotides align to TRBD2. CDR1 is LNHDA, CDR2 SQIVND, per germline (reference sequence). V lost 4 bases and J lost 7; bases outside the gene matches: 7. There are 14 residues in the CDR3. The CDR3 spells CASSTRTSGNIQYF. In nucleotides, the CDR3 is TGTGCCAGTAGTACCCGGACTAGTGGCAACATTCAGTACTTC.

V usage is TRBV6-1 and J usage is TRBJ1-5; D might be TRBD1 (5 bases). The CDR3 has 15 amino acids. The germline CDR1 and CDR2 sequences are MNHNS and SASEGT. Trimming shortened V by 6 bases and J by 3 bases, and 15 bases separated the two germline ends. The CDR3 sequence is CASRFTGDYNQPQHF. For the CDR3, the DNA is TGTGCCAGCAGGTTTACAGGAGATTACAATCAGCCCCAGCATTTT.